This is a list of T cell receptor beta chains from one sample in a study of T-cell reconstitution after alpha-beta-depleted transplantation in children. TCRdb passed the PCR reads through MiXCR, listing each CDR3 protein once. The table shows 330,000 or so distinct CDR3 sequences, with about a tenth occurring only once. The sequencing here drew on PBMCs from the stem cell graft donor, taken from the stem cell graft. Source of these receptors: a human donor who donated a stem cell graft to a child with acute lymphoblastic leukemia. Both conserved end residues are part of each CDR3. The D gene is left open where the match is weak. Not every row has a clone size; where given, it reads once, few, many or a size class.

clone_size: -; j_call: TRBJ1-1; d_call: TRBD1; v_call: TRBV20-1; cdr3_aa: CSASAPGQGVNTEAFF; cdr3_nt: TGCAGTGCTTCCGCGCCGGGACAGGGGGTGAACACTGAAGCTTTCTTT
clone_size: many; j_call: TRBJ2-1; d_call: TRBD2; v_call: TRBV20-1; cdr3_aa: CSASLAGVHEQFF; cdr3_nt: TGCAGTGCTAGCCTAGCGGGAGTCCATGAGCAGTTCTTC
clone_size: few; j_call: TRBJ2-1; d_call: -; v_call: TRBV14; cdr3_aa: CASSRGGVGSYNEQFF; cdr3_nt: TGTGCCAGCAGCCGAGGGGGTGTTGGCTCCTACAATGAGCAGTTCTTC
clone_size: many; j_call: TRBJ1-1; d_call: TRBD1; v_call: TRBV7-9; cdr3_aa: CASSLTGVGTEAFF; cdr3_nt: TGTGCCAGCAGCCTTACAGGGGTGGGGACTGAAGCTTTCTTT
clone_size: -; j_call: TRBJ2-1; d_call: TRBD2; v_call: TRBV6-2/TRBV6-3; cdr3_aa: CASSYDFGTSGSGEQFF; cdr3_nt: TGTGCCAGCAGTTACGATTTCGGGACTAGCGGGAGCGGAGAGCAGTTCTTC
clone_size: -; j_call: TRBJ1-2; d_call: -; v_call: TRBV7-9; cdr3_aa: CASSLEKIPKFGGYTF; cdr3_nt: TGTGCCAGCAGCTTAGAAAAAATACCCAAGTTTGGTGGCTACACCTTC
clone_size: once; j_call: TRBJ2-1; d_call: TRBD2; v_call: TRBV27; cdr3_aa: CASSPTSGIGNEQFF; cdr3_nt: TGTGCCAGCAGCCCGACTAGCGGGATTGGCAATGAGCAGTTCTTC
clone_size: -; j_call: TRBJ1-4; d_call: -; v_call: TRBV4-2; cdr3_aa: CASCHDEKGREKLFF; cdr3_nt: TGTGCCAGCTGCCACGACGAGAAAGGGAGGGAAAAACTGTTTTTT
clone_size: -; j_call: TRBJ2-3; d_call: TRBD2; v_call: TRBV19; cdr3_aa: CASSIAGANTQYF; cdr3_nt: TGTGCCAGTAGTATCGCGGGAGCTAATACGCAGTATTTT
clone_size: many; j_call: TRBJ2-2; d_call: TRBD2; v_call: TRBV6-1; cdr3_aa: CASSRTSGGLTGELFF; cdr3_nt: TGTGCCAGCAGTCGGACTAGCGGAGGCCTCACCGGGGAGCTGTTTTTT
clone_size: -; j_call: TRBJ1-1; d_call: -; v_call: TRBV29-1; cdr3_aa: CSVEALVGERAFF; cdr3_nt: TGCAGCGTTGAAGCTCTTGTTGGTGAGCGGGCTTTCTTT
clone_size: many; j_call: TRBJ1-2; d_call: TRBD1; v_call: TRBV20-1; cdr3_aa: CSARDPARGHSYGYTF; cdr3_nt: TGCAGTGCTAGAGACCCTGCAAGGGGGCATAGTTATGGCTACACCTTC
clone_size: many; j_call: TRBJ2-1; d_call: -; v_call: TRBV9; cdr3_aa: CASSPGTRYNEQFF; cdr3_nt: TGTGCCAGCAGCCCGGGGACTCGGTACAATGAGCAGTTCTTC
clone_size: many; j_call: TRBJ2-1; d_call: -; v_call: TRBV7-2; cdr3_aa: CASSLINEQFF; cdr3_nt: TGTGCCAGCAGTTTGATTAATGAGCAGTTCTTC
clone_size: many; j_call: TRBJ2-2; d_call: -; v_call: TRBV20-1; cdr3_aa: CSARVPGAGELFF; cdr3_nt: TGCAGTGCTAGAGTCCCCGGGGCCGGGGAGCTGTTTTTT
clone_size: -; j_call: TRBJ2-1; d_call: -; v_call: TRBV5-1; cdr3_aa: CASSFWQGGNNEQFF; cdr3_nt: TGCGCCAGCAGCTTTTGGCAGGGGGGTAACAATGAGCAGTTCTTC
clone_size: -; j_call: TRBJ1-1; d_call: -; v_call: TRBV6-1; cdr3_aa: CASSEAGVMNTEAFF; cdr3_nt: TGTGCCAGCAGTGAAGCAGGGGTTATGAACACTGAAGCTTTCTTT
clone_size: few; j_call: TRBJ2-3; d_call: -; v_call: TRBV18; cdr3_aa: CASSPQRSTDTQYF; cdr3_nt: TGTGCCAGCTCACCACAGCGGTCCACAGATACGCAGTATTTT
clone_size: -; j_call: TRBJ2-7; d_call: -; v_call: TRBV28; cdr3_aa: CASSLSGTYYEQYF; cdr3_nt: TGTGCCAGCAGTTTGAGTGGCACCTACTACGAGCAGTACTTC
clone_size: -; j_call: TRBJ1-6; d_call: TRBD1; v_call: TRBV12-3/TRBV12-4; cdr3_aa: CASRSGGPNSPLHF; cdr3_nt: TGTGCCAGCAGGTCAGGGGGACCGAATTCACCCCTCCACTTT
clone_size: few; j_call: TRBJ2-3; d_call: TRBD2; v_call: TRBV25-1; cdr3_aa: CASSPSRLSGRAGWLSTDTQYF; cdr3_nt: TGTGCCAGCAGTCCCTCCCGTTTGAGCGGGAGGGCCGGGTGGCTCAGCACAGATACGCAGTATTTT
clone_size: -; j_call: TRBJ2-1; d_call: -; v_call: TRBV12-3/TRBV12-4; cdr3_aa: CASSFEYVGSGNEQFF; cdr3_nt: TGTGCCAGCAGTTTTGAGTATGTCGGGTCGGGGAATGAGCAGTTCTTC
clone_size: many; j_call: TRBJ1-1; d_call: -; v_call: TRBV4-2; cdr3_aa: CASSQDRGQNTEAFF; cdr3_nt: TGTGCCAGCAGCCAAGATCGTGGACAGAACACTGAAGCTTTCTTT
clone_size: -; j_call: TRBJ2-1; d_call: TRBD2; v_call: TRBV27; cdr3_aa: CASSLRALSGSYNEQFF; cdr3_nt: TGTGCCAGCAGTTTAAGGGCGCTGAGCGGGAGTTACAATGAGCAGTTCTTC
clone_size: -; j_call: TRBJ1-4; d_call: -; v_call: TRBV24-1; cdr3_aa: CATSDPRYGEKLFF; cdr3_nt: TGTGCCACCAGTGATCCTAGGTACGGTGAAAAACTGTTTTTT
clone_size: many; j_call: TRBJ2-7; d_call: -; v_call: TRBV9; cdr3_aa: CASSVEGQFSYEQYF; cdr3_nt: TGTGCCAGCAGCGTAGAAGGGCAGTTCTCCTACGAGCAGTACTTC
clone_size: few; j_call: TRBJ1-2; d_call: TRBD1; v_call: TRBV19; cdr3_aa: CASSIGDRGVSTYGYTF; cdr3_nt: TGTGCCAGTAGTATAGGGGACAGGGGCGTTTCCACCTATGGCTACACCTTC
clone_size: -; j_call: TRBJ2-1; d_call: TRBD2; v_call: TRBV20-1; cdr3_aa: CSARDRTSGSYEQFF; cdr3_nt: TGCAGTGCTAGAGATCGGACTAGCGGGAGCTATGAGCAGTTCTTC
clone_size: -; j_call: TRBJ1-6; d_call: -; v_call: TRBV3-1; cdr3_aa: CASSLYVVGRDSPLHF; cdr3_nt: TGTGCCAGCAGCCTATATGTTGTGGGGAGAGATTCACCCCTCCACTTT
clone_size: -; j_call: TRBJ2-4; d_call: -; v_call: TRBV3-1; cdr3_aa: CASSQDPRNIQYF; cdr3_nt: TGTGCCAGCAGCCAAGATCCCCGAAACATTCAGTACTTC
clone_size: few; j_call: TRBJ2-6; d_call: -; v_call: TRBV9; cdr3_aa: CASSVGVKSSGANVLTF; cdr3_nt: TGTGCCAGCAGCGTAGGGGTAAAGAGCTCTGGGGCCAACGTCCTGACTTTC
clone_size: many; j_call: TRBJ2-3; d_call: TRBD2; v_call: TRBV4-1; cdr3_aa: CASSQLAGGSYTQYF; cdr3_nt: TGCGCCAGCAGCCAATTAGCCGGGGGGTCATATACGCAGTATTTT
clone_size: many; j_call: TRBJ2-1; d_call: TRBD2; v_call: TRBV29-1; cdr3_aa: CSVCFSGRYNEQFF; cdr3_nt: TGCAGCGTTTGTTTTAGCGGGAGGTACAATGAGCAGTTCTTC
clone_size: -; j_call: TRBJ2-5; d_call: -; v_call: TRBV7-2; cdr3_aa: CASSLGRAQYF; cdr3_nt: TGTGCCAGCAGCTTAGGCAGGGCCCAGTACTTC
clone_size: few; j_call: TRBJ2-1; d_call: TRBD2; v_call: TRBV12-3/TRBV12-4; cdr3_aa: CASSAWTGWASGRGEQFF; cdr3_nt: TGTGCCAGCAGTGCATGGACAGGGTGGGCTAGCGGGAGAGGTGAGCAGTTCTTC
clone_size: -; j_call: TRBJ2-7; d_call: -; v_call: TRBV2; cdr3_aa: CASSDIWDYEQYF; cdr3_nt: TGTGCCAGCAGTGACATCTGGGATTACGAGCAGTACTTC
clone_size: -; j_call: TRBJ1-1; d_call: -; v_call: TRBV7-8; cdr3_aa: CASSPSSSLEAEAFF; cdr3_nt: TGTGCCAGCAGCCCATCCTCCTCCCTGGAAGCTGAAGCTTTCTTT
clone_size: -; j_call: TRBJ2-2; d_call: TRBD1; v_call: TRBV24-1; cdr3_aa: CATSRTGGTGELFF; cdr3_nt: TGTGCCACCAGCAGGACAGGGGGGACCGGGGAGCTGTTTTTT
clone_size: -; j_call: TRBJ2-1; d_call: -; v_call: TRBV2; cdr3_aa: CATWAGTLIYNEQFF; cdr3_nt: TGTGCCACCTGGGCGGGTACCCTAATATACAATGAGCAGTTCTTC
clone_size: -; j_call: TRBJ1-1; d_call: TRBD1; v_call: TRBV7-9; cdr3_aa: CASSSQGENTEAFF; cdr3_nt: TGTGCCAGCAGCTCACAGGGGGAGAACACTGAAGCTTTCTTT
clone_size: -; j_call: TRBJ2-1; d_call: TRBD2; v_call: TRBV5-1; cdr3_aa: CASSLASAGVANEQFF; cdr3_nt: TGCGCCAGCAGCTTGGCCTCAGCGGGAGTTGCGAATGAGCAGTTCTTC
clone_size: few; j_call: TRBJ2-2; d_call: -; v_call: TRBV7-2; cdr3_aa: CASSLVPSSGTGELFF; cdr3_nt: TGTGCCAGCAGCTTAGTTCCTAGCTCGGGGACCGGGGAGCTGTTTTTT
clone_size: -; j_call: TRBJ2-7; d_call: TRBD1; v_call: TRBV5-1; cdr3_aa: CASSFSGQGLYEQYF; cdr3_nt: TGCGCCAGCAGCTTTTCCGGACAGGGTCTCTACGAGCAGTACTTC
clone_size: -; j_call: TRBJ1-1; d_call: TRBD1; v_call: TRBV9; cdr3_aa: CASSAHRGPNTEAFF; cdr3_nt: TGTGCCAGCAGCGCCCACAGGGGGCCGAACACTGAAGCTTTCTTT
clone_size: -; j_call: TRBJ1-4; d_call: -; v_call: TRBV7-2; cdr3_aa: CASSFSWGTTNEKLFF; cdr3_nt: TGTGCCAGCAGCTTTAGCTGGGGGACGACTAATGAAAAACTGTTTTTT
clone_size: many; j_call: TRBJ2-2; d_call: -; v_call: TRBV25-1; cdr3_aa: CASSEPGSGELFF; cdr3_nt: TGTGCCAGCAGTGAACCGGGTTCCGGGGAGCTGTTTTTT
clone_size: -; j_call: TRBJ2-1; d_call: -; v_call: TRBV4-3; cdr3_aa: CASSLSRSSLYGAYNEQFF; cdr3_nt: TGCGCCAGCAGTCTAAGTCGGTCGTCACTCTATGGGGCCTACAATGAGCAGTTCTTC
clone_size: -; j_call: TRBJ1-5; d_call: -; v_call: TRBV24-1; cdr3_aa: CATSDGGGQPQHF; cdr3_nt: TGTGCCACCAGTGATGGGGGGGGTCAGCCCCAGCATTTT
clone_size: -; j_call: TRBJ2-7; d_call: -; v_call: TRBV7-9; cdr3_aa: CASSPVGSYEQYF; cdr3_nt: TGTGCCAGCAGCCCCGTGGGGTCCTACGAGCAGTACTTC
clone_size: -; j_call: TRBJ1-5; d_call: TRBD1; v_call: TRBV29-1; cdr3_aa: CSVAGTGGSNQPQHF; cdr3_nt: TGCAGCGTTGCCGGGACAGGGGGAAGCAATCAGCCCCAGCATTTT
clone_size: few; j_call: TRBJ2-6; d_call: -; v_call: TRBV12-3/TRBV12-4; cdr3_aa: CASSWAGPGANVLTF; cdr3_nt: TGTGCCAGCAGTTGGGCAGGACCTGGGGCCAACGTCCTGACTTTC